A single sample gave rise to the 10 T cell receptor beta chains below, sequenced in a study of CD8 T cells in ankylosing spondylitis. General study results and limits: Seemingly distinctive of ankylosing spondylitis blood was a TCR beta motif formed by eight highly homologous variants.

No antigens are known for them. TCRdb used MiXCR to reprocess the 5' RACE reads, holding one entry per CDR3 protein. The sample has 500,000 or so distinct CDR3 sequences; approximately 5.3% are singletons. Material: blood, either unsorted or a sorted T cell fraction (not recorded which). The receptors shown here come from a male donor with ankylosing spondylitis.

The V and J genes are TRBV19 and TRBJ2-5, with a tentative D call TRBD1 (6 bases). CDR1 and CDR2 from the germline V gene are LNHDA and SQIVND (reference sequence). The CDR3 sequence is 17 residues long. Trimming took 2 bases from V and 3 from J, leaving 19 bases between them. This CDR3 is CASSIQVGASMEETQYF. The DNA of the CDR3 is TGTGCCAGTAGTATACAGGTGGGGGCGTCCATGGAAGAGACCCAGTACTTC.

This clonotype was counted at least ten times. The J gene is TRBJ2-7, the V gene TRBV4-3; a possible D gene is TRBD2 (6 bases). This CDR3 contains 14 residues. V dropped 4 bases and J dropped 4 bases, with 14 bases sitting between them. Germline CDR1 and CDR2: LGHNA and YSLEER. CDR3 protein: CASSRARGRYEQYF. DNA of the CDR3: TGCGCCAGCAGCCGAGCGCGGGGTCGGTACGAGCAGTACTTC.

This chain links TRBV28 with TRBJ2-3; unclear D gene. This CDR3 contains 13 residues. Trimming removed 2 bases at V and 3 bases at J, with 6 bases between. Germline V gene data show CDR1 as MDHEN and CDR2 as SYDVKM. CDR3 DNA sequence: TGTGCCAGCAGTTTAATAGGGACAGATACGCAGTATTTT. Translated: CASSLIGTDTQYF. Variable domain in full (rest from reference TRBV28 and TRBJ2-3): DVKVTQSSRYLVKRTGEKVFLECVQDMDHENMFWYRQDPGLGLRLIYFSYDVKMKEKGDIPEGYSVSREKKERFSLILESASTNQTSMYLCASSLIGTDTQYFGPGTRLTVL.

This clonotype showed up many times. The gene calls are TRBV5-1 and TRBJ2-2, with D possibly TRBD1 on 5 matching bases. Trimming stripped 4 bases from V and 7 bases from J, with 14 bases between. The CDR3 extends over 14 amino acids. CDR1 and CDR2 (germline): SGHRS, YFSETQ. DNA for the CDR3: TGCGCCAGCAGCCGTGTAGGGGCCCGCGGGGAGCTGTTTTTT. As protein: CASSRVGARGELFF.

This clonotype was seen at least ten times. The CDR3 DNA reads TGCAGCGGGGGGGACAGGCTGAGAGACACTGAAGCTTTCTTT. Amino acids: CSGGDRLRDTEAFF. The chain has TRBV29-1 and TRBJ1-1; 8 bases line up with TRBD1. V trimming: 7 bases; J trimming: 3 bases; junction bases outside the gene matches: 10. From germline, CDR1 is SQVTM and CDR2 ANQGSEA. The CDR3 totals 14 residues.

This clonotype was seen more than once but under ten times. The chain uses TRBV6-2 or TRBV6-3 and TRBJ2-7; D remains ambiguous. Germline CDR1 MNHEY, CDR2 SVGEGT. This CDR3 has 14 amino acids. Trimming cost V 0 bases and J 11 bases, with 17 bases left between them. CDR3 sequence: CASSYSFSGSTEYF. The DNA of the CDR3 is TGTGCCAGCAGTTACTCGTTTTCCGGGTCTACGGAGTACTTC.

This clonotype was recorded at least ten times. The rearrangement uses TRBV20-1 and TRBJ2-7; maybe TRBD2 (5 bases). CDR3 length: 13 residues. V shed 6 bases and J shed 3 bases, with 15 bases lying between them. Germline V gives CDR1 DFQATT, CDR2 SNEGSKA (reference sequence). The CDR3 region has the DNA TGCAGTGCCTTAAGCGGCTACTACTACGAGCAGTACTTC. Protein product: CSALSGYYYEQYF.

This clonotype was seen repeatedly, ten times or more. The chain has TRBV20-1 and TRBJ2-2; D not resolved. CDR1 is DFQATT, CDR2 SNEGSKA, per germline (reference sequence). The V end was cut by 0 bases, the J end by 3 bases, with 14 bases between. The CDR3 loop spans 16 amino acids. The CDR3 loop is CSARDPVRVDTGELFF. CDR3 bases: TGCAGTGCTAGAGACCCGGTTCGTGTAGACACCGGGGAGCTGTTTTTT.

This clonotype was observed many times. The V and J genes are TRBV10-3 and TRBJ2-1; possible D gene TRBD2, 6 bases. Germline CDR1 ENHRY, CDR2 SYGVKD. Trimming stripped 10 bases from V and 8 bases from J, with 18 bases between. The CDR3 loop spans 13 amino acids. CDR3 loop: CATGRGGNDEQFF. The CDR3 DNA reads TGTGCCACGGGGCGGGGCGGCAACGATGAGCAGTTCTTC.

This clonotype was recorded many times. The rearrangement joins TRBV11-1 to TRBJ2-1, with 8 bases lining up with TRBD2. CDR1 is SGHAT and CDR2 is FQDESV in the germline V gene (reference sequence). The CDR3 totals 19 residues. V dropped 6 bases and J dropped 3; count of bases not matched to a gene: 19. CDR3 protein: CASSYNSPRGGLGYNEQFF. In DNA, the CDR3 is TGTGCCAGCAGTTACAATTCCCCACGGGGGGGCCTGGGCTACAATGAGCAGTTCTTC.